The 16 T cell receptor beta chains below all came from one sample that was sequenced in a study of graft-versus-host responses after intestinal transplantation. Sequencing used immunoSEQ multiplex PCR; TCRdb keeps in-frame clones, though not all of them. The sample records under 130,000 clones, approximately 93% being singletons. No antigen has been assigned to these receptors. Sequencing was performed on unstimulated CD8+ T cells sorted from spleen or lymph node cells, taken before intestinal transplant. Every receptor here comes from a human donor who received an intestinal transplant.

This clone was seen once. DNA for the CDR3: TGTGCCAGCAGTTTAGGATCCTTGAACACTGAAGCTTTCTTT. Translated, it gives CASSLGSLNTEAFF. This chain joins TRBV27 and TRBJ1-1; D gene uncertain. Germline V gene lookup returns CDR1 MNHEY and CDR2 SMNVEV (reference sequence). This CDR3 has 14 amino acids. V shed 2 bases and J shed 0 bases, with 7 bases lying between them.

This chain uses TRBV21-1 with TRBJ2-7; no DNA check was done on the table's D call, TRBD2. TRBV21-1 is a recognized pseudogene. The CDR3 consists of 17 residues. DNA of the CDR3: TGTGCCAGCACCTTCATCCCTCAGCGGGGGGGCCAGTACGAGCAGTACTTC. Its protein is CASTFIPQRGGQYEQYF.

The CDR3 spells CASSGQGTPNTEAFF. In DNA, the CDR3 is TGTGCCAGTAGCGGACAGGGAACGCCGAACACTGAAGCTTTCTTT. The chain recombines TRBV27 with TRBJ1-1, with 8 bases fitting TRBD1. This CDR3 contains 15 residues. With V trimmed by 9 bases and J by 1 base, 10 bases remained unmatched. Per germline, CDR1 MNHEY and CDR2 SMNVEV (reference sequence).

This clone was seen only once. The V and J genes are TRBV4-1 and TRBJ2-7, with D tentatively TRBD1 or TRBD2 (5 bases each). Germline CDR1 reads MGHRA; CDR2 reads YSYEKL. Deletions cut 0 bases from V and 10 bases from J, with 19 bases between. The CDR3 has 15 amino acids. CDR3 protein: CASSQDYGDPTKQYF. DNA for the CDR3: TGCGCCAGCAGCCAAGATTACGGGGACCCGACTAAACAGTACTTC.

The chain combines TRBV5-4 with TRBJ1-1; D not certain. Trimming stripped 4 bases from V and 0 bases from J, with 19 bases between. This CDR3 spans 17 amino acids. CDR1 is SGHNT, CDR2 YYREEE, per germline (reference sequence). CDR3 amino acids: CASSPRTRGRMNTEAFF. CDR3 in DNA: TGTGCCAGCAGCCCCAGGACCCGGGGAAGAATGAACACTGAAGCTTTCTTT.

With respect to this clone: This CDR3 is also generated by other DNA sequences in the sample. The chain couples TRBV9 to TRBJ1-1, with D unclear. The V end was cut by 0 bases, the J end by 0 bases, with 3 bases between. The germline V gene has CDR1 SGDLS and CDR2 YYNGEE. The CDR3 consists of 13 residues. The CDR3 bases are TGTGCCAGCAGCGTAGTATTGAACACTGAAGCTTTCTTT. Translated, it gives CASSVVLNTEAFF.

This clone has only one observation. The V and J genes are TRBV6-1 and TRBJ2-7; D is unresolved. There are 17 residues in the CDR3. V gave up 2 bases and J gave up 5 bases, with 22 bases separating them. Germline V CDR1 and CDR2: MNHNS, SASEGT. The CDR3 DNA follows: TGTGCCAGCAGTGAAACCCGTGAGGCGGTTCTGTGGCACGAGCAGTACTTC. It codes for CASSETREAVLWHEQYF.

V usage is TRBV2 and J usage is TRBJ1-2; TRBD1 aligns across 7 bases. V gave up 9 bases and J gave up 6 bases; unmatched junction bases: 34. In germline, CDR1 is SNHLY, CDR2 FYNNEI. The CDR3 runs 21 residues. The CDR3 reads CARPNTPTLGQAVGVSDGYTF. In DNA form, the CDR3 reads TGTGCCAGACCGAACACCCCGACCCTCGGACAGGCTGTCGGGGTGTCGGATGGCTACACCTTC. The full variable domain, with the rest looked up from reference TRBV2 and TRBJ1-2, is EPEVTQTPSHQVTQMGQEVILRCVPISNHLYFYWYRQILGQKVEFLVSFYNNEISEKSEIFDDQFSVERPDGSNFTLKIRSTKLEDSAMYFCARPNTPTLGQAVGVSDGYTFGSGTRLTVV.

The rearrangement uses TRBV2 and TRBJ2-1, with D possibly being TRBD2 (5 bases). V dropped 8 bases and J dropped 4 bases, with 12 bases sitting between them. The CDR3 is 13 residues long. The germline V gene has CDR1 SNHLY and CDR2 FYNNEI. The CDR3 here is CASEGPTYNEQFF. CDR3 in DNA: TGTGCCAGCGAGGGCCCAACTTACAATGAGCAGTTCTTC.

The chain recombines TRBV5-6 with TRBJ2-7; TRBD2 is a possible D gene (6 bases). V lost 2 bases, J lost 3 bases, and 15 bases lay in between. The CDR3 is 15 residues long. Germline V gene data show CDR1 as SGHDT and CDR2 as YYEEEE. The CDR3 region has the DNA TGTGCCAGCAGCTTTGGTGAGACTAGTTTCTACGAGCAGTACTTC. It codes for CASSFGETSFYEQYF.

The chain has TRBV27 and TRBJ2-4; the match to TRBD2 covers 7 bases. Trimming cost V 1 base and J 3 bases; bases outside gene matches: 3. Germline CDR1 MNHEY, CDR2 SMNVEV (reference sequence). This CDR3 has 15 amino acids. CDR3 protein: CASSLLREGKNIQYF. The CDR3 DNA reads TGTGCCAGCAGTTTATTGAGGGAGGGCAAAAACATTCAGTACTTC.

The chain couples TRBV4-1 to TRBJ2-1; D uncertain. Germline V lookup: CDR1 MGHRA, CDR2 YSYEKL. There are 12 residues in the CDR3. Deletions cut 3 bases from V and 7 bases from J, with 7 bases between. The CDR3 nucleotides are TGCGCCAGCAGCCACCTGGGTAATGAGCAGTTCTTC. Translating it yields CASSHLGNEQFF.

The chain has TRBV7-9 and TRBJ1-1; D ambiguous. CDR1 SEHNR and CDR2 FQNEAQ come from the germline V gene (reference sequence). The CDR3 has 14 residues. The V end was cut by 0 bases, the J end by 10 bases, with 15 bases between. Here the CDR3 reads CASSLAYSESPAFF. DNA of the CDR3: TGTGCCAGCAGCTTAGCATATTCCGAATCGCCAGCTTTCTTT.

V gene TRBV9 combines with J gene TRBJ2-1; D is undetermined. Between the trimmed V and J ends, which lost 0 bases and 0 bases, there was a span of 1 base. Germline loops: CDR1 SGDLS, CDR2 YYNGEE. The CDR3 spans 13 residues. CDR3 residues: CASSVGSYNEQFF. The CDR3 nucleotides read TGTGCCAGCAGCGTAGGCTCCTACAATGAGCAGTTCTTC.

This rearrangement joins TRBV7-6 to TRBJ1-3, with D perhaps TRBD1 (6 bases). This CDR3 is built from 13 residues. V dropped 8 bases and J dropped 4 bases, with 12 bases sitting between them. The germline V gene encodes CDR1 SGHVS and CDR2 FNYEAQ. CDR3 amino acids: CASATGPGNTIYF. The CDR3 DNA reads TGTGCCAGCGCTACAGGGCCAGGAAACACCATATATTTT. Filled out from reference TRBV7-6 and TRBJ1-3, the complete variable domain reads GAGVSQSPRYKVTKRGQDVALRCDPISGHVSLYWYRQALGQGPEFLTYFNYEAQQDKSGLPNDRFSAERPEGSISTLTIQRTEQRDSAMYRCASATGPGNTIYFGEGSWLTVV.

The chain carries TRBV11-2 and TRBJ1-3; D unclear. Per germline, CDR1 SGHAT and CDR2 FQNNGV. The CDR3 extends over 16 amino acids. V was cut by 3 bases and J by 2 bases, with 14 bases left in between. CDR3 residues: CASSFPLPYPGNTIYF. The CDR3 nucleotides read TGTGCCAGCAGCTTCCCCCTCCCGTACCCTGGAAACACCATATATTTT.